The 3 T cell receptor beta chains given below trace back to one sample, sequenced in a study of breast tumors, draining lymph nodes, adjacent tissues. TCRdb recomputed calls from the multiplex PCR reads with MiXCR, one row per CDR3 protein. The sample lists 150,000 to 200,000 distinct CDR3 sequences, 25% to 40% seen once, with about 3.9% in the top ten. Axillary draining lymph nodes of breast cancer patients supplied the node samples. Sequencing was performed on axillary lymph node tissue. The receptors here all came from a female donor with breast cancer. Some clones in this sample may be carry-over from other donors' samples.

This clonotype has at least ten counts. This chain connects TRBV25-1 to TRBJ2-3; TRBD2 agrees at 12 bases. With 1 base clipped from V and 5 bases from J, the junction kept 7 bases outside the gene matches. The CDR3 has 17 amino acids. CDR1 and CDR2 from the germline V gene are MGHDK and SYGVNS. This chain's CDR3 is CASSESFLAGGVDTQYF. The CDR3 DNA sequence: TGTGCCAGCAGTGAATCCTTCCTAGCGGGAGGGGTAGATACGCAGTATTTT.

The gene calls are TRBV12-3 or TRBV12-4 and TRBJ2-6, with a possible D match to TRBD1 (5 bases). This CDR3 is built from 14 residues. Trimming shortened V by 6 bases and J by 4 bases, and 10 bases separated the two germline ends. CDR3 amino acids: CASRLRQGANVLTF. The CDR3 DNA is TGTGCCAGCAGGCTTCGACAGGGGGCCAACGTCCTGACTTTC.

The rearrangement uses TRBV29-1 and TRBJ2-3, with TRBD1 matching 10 bases. The CDR3 covers 17 residues. Germline V CDR1 and CDR2: SQVTM, ANQGSEA. The V segment lost 7 bases and the J segment 3 bases; nucleotides outside the gene matches: 16. The CDR3 region has the DNA TGCAGCGGTGGACAGTTGCGACAGGGGGCACGGACAGATACGCAGTATTTT. This translates into CSGGQLRQGARTDTQYF.